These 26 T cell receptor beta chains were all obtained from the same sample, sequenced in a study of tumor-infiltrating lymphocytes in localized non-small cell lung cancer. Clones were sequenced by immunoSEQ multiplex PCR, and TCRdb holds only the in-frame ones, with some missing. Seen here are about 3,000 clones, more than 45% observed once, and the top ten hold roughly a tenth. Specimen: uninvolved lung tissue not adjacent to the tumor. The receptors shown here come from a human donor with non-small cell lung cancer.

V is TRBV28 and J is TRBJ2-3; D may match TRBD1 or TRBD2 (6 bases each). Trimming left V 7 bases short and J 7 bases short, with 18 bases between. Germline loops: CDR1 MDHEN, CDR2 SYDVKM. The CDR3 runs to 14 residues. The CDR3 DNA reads TGTGCCAGCACCGCTTTGGGGGGCCGGTATACGCAGTATTTT. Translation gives CASTALGGRYTQYF.

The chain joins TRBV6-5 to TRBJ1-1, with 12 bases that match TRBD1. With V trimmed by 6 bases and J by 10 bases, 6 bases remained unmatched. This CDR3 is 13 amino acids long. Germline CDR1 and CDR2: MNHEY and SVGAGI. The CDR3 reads CASRMGQGARAFF. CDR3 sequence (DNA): TGTGCCAGCAGGATGGGACAGGGGGCGCGAGCTTTCTTT.

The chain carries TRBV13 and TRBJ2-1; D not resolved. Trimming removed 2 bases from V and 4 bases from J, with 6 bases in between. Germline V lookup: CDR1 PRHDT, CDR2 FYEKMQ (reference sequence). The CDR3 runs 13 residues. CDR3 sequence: CASSLLGYNEQFF. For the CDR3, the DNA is TGTGCCAGCAGCTTATTAGGGTACAATGAGCAGTTCTTC.

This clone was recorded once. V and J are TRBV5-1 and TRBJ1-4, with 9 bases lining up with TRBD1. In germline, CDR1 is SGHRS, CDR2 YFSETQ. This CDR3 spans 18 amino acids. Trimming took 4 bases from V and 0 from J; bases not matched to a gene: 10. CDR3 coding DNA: TGCGCCAGCAGCCCCGGCAGGACAGGGGCGCCAACTAATGAAAAACTGTTTTTT. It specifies CASSPGRTGAPTNEKLFF.

The CDR3 DNA is TGTGCCAGCAGGCTGACAGGGAAGAGCGAGCAGTACTTC. Residues: CASRLTGKSEQYF. This chain uses TRBV28 with TRBJ2-7, with TRBD1 matching 7 bases. After removal of 6 bases from V and 6 bases from J, the junction contained 8 bases not matched to a gene. Per germline, CDR1 MDHEN and CDR2 SYDVKM. This CDR3 spans 13 amino acids. The whole variable domain, filled in from reference TRBV28 and TRBJ2-7, reads DVKVTQSSRYLVKRTGEKVFLECVQDMDHENMFWYRQDPGLGLRLIYFSYDVKMKEKGDIPEGYSVSREKKERFSLILESASTNQTSMYLCASRLTGKSEQYFGPGTRLTVT.

This CDR3 reads CSVDRGWTDTQYF. Here the CDR3 DNA reads TGCAGCGTTGACAGGGGGTGGACAGATACGCAGTATTTT. The chain recombines TRBV29-1 with TRBJ2-3; 7 bases map to TRBD1. The V segment lost 3 bases and the J segment 3 bases; nucleotides outside the gene matches: 3. The CDR3 is made up of 13 amino acids. Per germline, CDR1 SQVTM and CDR2 ANQGSEA.

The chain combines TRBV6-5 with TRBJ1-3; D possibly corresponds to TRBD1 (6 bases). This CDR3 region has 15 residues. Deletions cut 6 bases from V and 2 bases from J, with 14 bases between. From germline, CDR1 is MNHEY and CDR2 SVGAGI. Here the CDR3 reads CASSRITGTGNTIYF. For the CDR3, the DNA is TGTGCCAGCAGCCGAATCACAGGGACTGGAAACACCATATATTTT.

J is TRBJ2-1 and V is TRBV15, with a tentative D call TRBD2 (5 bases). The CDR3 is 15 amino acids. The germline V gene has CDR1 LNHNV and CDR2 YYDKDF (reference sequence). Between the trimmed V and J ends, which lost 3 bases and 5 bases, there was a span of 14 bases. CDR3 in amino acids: CATSSPPSGNNEQFF. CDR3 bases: TGTGCCACCAGCAGCCCCCCGAGCGGAAACAATGAGCAGTTCTTC.

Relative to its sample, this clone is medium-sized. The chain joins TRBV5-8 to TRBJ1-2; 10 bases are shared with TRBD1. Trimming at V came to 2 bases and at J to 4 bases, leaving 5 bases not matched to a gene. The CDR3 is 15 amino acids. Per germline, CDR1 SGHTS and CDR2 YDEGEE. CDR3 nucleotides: TGTGCCAGCAGCTTATCCGGGACAGGGGTCTATGGCTACACCTTC. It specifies CASSLSGTGVYGYTF.

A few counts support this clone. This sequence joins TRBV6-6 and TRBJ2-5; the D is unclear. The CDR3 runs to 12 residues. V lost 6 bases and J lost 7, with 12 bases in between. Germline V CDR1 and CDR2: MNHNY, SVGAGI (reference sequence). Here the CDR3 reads CASSQPPWTQYF. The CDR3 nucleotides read TGTGCCAGCAGCCAGCCTCCCTGGACCCAGTACTTC.

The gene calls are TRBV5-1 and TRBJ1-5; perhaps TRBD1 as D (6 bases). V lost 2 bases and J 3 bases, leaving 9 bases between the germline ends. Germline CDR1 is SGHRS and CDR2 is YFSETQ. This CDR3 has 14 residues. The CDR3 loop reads CASSLEGDNQPQHF. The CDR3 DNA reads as TGCGCCAGCAGCTTAGAGGGGGACAATCAGCCCCAGCATTTT.

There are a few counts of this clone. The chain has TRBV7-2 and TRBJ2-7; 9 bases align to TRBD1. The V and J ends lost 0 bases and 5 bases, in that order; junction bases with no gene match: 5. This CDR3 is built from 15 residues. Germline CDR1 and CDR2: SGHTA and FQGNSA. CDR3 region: CASSLAGTGRDEQYF. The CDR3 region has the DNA TGTGCCAGCAGCTTAGCGGGGACAGGGAGGGACGAGCAGTACTTC.

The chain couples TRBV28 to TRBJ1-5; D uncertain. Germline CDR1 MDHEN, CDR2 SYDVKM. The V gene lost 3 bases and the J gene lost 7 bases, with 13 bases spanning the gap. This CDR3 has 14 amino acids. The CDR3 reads CASSLGLREQPQHF. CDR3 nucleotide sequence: TGTGCCAGCAGTTTGGGCCTCAGAGAGCAGCCCCAGCATTTT. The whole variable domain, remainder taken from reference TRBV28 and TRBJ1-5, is DVKVTQSSRYLVKRTGEKVFLECVQDMDHENMFWYRQDPGLGLRLIYFSYDVKMKEKGDIPEGYSVSREKKERFSLILESASTNQTSMYLCASSLGLREQPQHFGDGTRLSIL.

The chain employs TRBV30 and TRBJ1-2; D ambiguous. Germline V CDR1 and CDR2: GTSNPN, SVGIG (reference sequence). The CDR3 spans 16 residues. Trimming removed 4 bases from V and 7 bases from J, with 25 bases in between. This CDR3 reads CAWTWALKVRGSGYTF. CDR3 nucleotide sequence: TGTGCCTGGACATGGGCTCTGAAGGTCCGCGGCTCTGGCTACACCTTC.

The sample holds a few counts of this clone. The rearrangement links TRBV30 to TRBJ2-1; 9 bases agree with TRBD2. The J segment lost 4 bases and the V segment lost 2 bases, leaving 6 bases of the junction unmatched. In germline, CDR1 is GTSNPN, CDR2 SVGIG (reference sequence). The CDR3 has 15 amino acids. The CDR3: CAWSWASGMYNEQFF. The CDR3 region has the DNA TGTGCCTGGAGTTGGGCTAGCGGGATGTACAATGAGCAGTTCTTC.

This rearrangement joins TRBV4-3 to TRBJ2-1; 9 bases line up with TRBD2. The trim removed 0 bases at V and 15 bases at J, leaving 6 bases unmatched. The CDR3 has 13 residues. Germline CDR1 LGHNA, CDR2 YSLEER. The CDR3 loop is CASSQDRGRVVFF. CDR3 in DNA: TGCGCCAGCAGCCAAGATCGCGGGAGGGTAGTGTTCTTC.

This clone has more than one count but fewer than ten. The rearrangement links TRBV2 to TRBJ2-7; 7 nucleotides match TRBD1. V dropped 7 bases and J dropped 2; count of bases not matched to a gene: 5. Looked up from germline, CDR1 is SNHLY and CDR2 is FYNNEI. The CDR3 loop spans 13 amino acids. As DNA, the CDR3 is TGTGCCAGCACTTGGGACAGTGCCTACGAGCAGTACTTC. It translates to CASTWDSAYEQYF.

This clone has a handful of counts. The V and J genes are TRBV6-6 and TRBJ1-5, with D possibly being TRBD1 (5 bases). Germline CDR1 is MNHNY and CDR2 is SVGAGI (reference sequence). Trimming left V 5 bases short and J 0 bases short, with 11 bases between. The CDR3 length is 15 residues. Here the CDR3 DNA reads TGTGCCAGCAGTCCCCAGGGTGGTAGCAATCAGCCCCAGCATTTT. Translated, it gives CASSPQGGSNQPQHF.

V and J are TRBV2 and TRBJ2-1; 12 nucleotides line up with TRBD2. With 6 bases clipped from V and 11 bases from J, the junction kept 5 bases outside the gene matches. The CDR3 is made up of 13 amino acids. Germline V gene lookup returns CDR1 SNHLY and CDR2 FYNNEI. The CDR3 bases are TGTGCCAGCAGCCTCGGACTAGCGGGGAAGCAGTTCTTC. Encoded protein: CASSLGLAGKQFF.

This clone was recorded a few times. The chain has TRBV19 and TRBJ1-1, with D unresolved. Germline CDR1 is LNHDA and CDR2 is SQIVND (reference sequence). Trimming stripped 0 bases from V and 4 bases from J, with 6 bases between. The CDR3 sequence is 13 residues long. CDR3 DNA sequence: TGTGCCAGTAGTATAGAACGGAGCACTGAAGCTTTCTTT. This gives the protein CASSIERSTEAFF.

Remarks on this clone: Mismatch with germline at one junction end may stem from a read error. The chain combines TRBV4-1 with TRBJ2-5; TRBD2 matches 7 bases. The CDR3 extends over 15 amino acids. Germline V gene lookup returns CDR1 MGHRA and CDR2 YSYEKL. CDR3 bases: TGCGCCGGCAGCGGGACTGTGGGGGGAGAAGAGACCCAGTACTTC. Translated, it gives CAGSGTVGGEETQYF.

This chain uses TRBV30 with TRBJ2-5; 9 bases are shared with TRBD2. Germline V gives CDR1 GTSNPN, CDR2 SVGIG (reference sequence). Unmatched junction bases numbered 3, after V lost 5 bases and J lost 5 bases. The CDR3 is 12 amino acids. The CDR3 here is CAWGTSRETQYF. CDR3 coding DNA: TGTGCCTGGGGGACTAGCCGGGAGACCCAGTACTTC.

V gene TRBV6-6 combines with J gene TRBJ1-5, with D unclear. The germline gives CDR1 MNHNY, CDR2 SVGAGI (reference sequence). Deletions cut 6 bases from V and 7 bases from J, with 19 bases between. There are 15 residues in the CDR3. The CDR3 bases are TGTGCCAGCAGCTCCGACGATCGGCTGGGACAGCCCCAGCATTTT. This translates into CASSSDDRLGQPQHF.

CDR3 in amino acids: CASSLARGRWSSTDTQYF. The CDR3 DNA follows: TGTGCCAGCAGCTTAGCCCGGGGCAGGTGGTCTAGCACAGATACGCAGTATTTT. This chain joins TRBV11-3 and TRBJ2-3; D might be TRBD1 or TRBD2, each matching 5 bases. The CDR3 contains 18 residues. Germline V gene data show CDR1 as SGHNT and CDR2 as YENEEA. Trimming stripped 1 base from V and 0 bases from J, with 17 bases between.

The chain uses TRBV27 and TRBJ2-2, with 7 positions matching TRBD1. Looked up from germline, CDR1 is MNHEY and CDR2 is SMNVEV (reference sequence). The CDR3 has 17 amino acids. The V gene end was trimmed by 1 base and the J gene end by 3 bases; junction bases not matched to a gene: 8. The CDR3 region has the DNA TGTGCCAGCAGTTTATACCCTGGGACAGCCTACACCGGGGAGCTGTTTTTT. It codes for CASSLYPGTAYTGELFF.

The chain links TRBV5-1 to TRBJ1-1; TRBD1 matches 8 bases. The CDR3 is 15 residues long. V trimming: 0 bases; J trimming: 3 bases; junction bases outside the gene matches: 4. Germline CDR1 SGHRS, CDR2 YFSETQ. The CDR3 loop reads CASSLDRGGYTEAFF. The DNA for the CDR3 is TGCGCCAGCAGCTTGGACAGGGGGGGGTACACTGAAGCTTTCTTT.